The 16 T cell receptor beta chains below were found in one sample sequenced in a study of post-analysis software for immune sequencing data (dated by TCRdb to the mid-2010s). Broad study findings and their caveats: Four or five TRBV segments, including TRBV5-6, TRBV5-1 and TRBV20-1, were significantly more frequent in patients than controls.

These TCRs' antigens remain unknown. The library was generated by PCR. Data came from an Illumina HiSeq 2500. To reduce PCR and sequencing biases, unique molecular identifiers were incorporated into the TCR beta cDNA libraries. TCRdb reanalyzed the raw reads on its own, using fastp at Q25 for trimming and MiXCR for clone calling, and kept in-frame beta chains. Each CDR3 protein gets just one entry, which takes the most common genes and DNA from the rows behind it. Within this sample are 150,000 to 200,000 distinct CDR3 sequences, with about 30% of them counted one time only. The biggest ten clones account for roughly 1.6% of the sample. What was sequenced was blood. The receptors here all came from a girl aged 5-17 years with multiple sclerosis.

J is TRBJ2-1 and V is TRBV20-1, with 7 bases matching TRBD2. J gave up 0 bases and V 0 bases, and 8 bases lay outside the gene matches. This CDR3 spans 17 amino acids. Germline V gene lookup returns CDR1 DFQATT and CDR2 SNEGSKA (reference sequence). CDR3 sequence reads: CSARDGPAGSSYNEQFF. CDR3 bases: TGCAGTGCTAGAGATGGACCAGCGGGGAGCTCCTACAATGAGCAGTTCTTC.

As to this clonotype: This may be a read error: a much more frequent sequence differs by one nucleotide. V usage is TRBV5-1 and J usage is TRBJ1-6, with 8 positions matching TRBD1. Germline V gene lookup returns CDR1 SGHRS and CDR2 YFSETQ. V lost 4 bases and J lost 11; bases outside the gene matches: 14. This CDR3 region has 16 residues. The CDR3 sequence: CASSGSSGGWDPPLHF. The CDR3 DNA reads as TGCGCCAGCAGCGGGTCTTCAGGGGGCTGGGATCCACCCCTCCACTTT.

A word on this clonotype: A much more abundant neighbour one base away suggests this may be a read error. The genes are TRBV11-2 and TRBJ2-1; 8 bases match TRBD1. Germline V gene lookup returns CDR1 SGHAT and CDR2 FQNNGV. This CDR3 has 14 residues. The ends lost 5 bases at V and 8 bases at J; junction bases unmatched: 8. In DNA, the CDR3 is TGTGCCAGCAGCGTAGGGGGACAGGCATATGAGCAGTTCTTC. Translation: CASSVGGQAYEQFF.

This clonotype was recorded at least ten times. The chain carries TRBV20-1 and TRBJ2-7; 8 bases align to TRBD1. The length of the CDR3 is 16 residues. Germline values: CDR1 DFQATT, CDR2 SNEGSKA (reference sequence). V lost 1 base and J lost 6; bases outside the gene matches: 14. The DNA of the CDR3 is TGCAGTGCTAGAGTAACTCCGGGACAGGTTAGGGGCGAGCAGTACTTC. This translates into CSARVTPGQVRGEQYF.

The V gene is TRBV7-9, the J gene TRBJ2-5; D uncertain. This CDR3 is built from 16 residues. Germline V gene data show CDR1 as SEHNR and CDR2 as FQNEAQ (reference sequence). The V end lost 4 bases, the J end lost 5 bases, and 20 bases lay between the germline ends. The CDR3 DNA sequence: TGTGCCAGCAGCTCCTACGTAGATCGGAGCTGGGAGACCCAGTACTTC. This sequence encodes CASSSYVDRSWETQYF.

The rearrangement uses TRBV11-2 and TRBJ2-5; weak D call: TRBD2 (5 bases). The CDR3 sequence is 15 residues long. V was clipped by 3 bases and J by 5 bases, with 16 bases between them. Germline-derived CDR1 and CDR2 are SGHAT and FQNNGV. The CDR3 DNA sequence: TGTGCCAGCAGCTTCGACGGGAAACAAAGGGAGACCCAGTACTTC. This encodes CASSFDGKQRETQYF.

The CDR3 nucleotides read TGTGCCAGCAGCTTAATGCAGGGAGGCACCGGGGAGCTGTTTTTT. Amino acids: CASSLMQGGTGELFF. The rearrangement uses TRBV7-6 and TRBJ2-2; perhaps TRBD2 as D (6 bases). The CDR3 contains 15 residues. Germline loops: CDR1 SGHVS, CDR2 FNYEAQ. V lost 2 bases and J 4 bases, leaving 11 bases between the germline ends.

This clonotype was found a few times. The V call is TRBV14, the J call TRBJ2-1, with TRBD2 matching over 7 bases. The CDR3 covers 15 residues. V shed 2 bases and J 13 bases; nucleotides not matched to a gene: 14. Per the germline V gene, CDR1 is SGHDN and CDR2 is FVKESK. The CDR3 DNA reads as TGTGCCAGCAGCCAAACGTTAGCGGGCCCCCCTGGACAGTTCTTC. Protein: CASSQTLAGPPGQFF. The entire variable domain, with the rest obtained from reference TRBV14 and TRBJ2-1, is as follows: EAGVTQFPSHSVIEKGQTVTLRCDPISGHDNLYWYRRVMGKEIKFLLHFVKESKQDESGMPNNRFLAERTGGTYSTLKVQPAELEDSGVYFCASSQTLAGPPGQFFGPGTRLTVL.

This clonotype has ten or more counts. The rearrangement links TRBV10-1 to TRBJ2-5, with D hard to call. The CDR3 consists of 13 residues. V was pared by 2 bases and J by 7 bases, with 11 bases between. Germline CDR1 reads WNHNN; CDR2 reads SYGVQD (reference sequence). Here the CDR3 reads CASSENRVGTQYF. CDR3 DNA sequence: TGCGCCAGCAGTGAGAATAGGGTTGGGACCCAGTACTTC.

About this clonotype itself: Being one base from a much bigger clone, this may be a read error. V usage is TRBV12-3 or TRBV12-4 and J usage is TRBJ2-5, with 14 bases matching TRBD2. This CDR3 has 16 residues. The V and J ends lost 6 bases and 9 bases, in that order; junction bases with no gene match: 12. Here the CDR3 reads CASSPGTSGSKEAQYF. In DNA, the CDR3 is TGTGCCAGCAGCCCCGGGACTAGCGGGAGCAAGGAGGCCCAGTACTTC.

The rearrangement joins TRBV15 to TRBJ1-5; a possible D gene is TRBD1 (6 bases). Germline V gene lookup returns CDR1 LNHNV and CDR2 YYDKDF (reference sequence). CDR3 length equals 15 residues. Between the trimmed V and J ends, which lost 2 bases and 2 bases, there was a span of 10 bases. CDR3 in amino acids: CATSRRGKGNQPQHF. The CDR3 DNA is TGTGCCACCAGCAGAAGGGGGAAAGGCAATCAGCCCCAGCATTTT.

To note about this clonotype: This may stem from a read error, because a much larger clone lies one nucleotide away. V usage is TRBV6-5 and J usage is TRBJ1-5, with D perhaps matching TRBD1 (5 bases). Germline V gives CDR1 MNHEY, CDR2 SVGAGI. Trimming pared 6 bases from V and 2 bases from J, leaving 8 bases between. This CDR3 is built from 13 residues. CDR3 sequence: CASRGVGNQPQHF. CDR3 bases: TGTGCCAGCAGGGGGGTGGGCAATCAGCCCCAGCATTTT.

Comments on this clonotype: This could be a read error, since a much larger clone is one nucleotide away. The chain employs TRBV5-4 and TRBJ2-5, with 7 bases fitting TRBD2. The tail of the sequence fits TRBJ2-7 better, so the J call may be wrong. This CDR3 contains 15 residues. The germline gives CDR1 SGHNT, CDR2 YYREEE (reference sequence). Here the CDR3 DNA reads TGTGCCAGCAGCTTCATAGGACTAGTGCCTTACGAGCAGTACTTC. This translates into CASSFIGLVPYEQYF.

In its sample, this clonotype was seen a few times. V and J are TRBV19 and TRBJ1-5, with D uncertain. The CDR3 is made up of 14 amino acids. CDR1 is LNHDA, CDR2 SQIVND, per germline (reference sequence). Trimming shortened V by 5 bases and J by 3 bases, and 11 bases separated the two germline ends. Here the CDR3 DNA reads TGTGCCAGTAGTGTCCGGGAGACCAATCAGCCCCAGCATTTT. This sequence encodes CASSVRETNQPQHF.

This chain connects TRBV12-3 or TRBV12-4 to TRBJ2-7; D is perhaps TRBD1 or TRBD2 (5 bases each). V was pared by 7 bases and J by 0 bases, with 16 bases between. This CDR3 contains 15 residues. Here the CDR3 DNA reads TGTGCCAGCAATTCGGGACGGGGCGGCTCCTACGAGCAGTACTTC. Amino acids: CASNSGRGGSYEQYF.

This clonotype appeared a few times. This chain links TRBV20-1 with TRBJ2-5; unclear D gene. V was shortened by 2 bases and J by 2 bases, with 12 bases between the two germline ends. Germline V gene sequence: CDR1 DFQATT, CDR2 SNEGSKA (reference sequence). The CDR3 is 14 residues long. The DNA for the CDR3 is TGCAGTGCTAGACCGCCGGTTTTGCAAGAGACCCAGTACTTC. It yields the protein CSARPPVLQETQYF.